The 2 T cell receptor beta chains reported below all come from one sample, sequenced in a study of somatic mutations in cytotoxic T cells in rheumatoid arthritis. Measured with immunoSEQ multiplex PCR; TCRdb has only the in-frame clones, and not every one. This table holds some 40,000 clones, approximately 80% found once. The sequencing input was CD8+ T cells sorted from blood. These receptor sequences come from a man aged 40-49 years in good health.

This chain joins TRBV9 and TRBJ2-2, with D possibly TRBD2 on 6 matching bases. Per germline, CDR1 SGDLS and CDR2 YYNGEE. V gave up 0 bases and J gave up 2 bases, with 8 bases separating them. There are 15 residues in the CDR3. The CDR3 here is CASSVGTTNTGELFF. Written as DNA, the CDR3 is TGTGCCAGCAGCGTAGGGACTACAAACACCGGGGAGCTGTTTTTT.

Here the CDR3 reads CASSLWYGGELYEQYF. CDR3 DNA: TGTGCCAGCAGCTTATGGTATGGGGGGGAGCTCTACGAGCAGTACTTC. The V and J genes are TRBV7-9 and TRBJ2-7; 7 nucleotides match TRBD2. The CDR3 spans 16 residues. The V segment lost 2 bases and the J segment 3 bases; nucleotides outside the gene matches: 10. The germline V gene encodes CDR1 SEHNR and CDR2 FQNEAQ (reference sequence).